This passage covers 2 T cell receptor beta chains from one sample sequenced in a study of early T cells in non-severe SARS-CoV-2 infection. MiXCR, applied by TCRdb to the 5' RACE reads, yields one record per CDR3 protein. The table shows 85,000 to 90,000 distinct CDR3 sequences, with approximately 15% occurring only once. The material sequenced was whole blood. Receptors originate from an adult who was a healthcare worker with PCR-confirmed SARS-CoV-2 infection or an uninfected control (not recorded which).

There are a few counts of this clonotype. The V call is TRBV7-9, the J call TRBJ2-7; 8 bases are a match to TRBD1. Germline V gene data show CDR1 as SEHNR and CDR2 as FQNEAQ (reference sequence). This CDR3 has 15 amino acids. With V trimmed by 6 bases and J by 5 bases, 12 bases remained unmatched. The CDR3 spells CASSSGQGGRDEQYF. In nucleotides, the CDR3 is TGTGCCAGCAGTTCCGGACAGGGAGGTAGGGACGAGCAGTACTTC.

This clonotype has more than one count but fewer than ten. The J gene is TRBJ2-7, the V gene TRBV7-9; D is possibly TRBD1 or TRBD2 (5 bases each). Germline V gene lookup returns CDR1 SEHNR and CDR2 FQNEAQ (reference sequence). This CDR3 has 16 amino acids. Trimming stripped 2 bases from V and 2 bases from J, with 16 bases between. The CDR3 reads CASSLYGRQGPYEQYF. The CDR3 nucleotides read TGTGCCAGCAGCTTATACGGCCGCCAGGGACCCTACGAGCAGTACTTC.